Listed here are 18 T cell receptor beta chains from one sample, sequenced in a study of CD8+ T cells in alopecia areata. cDNA serving as the sequencing template came from extracted, reverse transcribed RNA. TCRdb's copy holds only in-frame clones and misses some; the assay was immunoSEQ multiplex PCR. The sample has approximately 91,000 clones; 40% to 55% are singletons. The sample taken for sequencing was CD4+ T cells sorted from blood. These receptor sequences come from a human donor with alopecia areata.

This clone was recorded once. V is TRBV4-2 and J is TRBJ2-1, with D hard to call. The CDR3 consists of 13 residues. The germline gives CDR1 LGHNA, CDR2 YNFKEQ. The V gene lost 1 base and the J gene lost 7 bases, with 8 bases spanning the gap. The CDR3: CASSQGNGNEQFF. Written as DNA, the CDR3 is TGTGCCAGCAGCCAAGGGAACGGGAATGAGCAGTTCTTC.

The chain couples TRBV4-3 to TRBJ2-3, with 7 bases that match TRBD2. There are 13 residues in the CDR3. V was clipped by 4 bases and J by 5 bases; unmatched bases: 3. CDR1 LGHNA and CDR2 YSLEER come from the germline V gene. The CDR3 DNA follows: TGCGCCAGCAGCCCCAGGGAGGGAGATACGCAGTATTTT. Translation: CASSPREGDTQYF.

The rearrangement links TRBV30 to TRBJ1-1; the D gene is possibly TRBD1 (5 bases). Germline CDR1 and CDR2: GTSNPN and SVGIG (reference sequence). The ends were cut back, 1 base at V and 6 bases at J, with 18 bases in the middle. CDR3 length: 15 amino acids. CDR3 loop: CAWSDGGGPNPEAFF. For the CDR3, the DNA is TGTGCCTGGAGTGACGGGGGAGGGCCAAATCCTGAAGCTTTCTTT.

Turning to this clone: The sample has other DNA sequences that encode this CDR3 too. CDR3 region: CSVGGRETQYF. The CDR3 nucleotides are TGCAGCGTTGGTGGGAGAGAGACCCAGTACTTC. The chain carries TRBV29-1 and TRBJ2-5; perhaps TRBD2 as D (5 bases). Trimming took off 4 bases at V and 4 bases at J, with 7 bases between the two ends. The CDR3 sequence is 11 residues long. The germline V gene has CDR1 SQVTM and CDR2 ANQGSEA.

A few counts support this clone. The V and J genes are TRBV29-1 and TRBJ1-3; D may be TRBD1 (5 bases). Trimming shortened V by 6 bases and J by 2 bases, and 11 bases separated the two germline ends. This CDR3 comprises 13 residues. Germline assignment: CDR1 SQVTM and CDR2 ANQGSEA. CDR3 sequence: CSVGDRAGNTIYF. DNA for the CDR3: TGCAGCGTCGGCGACAGAGCTGGAAACACCATATATTTT.

This rearrangement joins TRBV2 to TRBJ1-4, with a tentative D call TRBD1 (6 bases). CDR1 is SNHLY, CDR2 FYNNEI, per germline. This CDR3 comprises 13 residues. V was trimmed by 8 bases and J by 7 bases, leaving 14 bases between them. In DNA form, the CDR3 reads TGTGCCAGCGGCTCGGACAGCGTTGAAAAACTGTTTTTT. As protein: CASGSDSVEKLFF.

The V and J genes are TRBV29-1 and TRBJ2-5; D ambiguous. V lost 8 bases and J lost 9, with 10 bases in between. The CDR3 sequence is 9 residues long. Germline CDR1 and CDR2: SQVTM and ANQGSEA. CDR3 residues: CSTGAAQYF. Here the CDR3 DNA reads TGCAGCACTGGCGCGGCCCAGTACTTC.

This clone was detected a few times. V is TRBV21-1 and J is TRBJ1-5. TRBV21-1 is noted as a pseudogene. The CDR3 is 15 amino acids. The CDR3 DNA reads as TGTGCCAGCAGCAAAGACCCAGGGACGGGTCAGCCCCAGCATTTT. As protein: CASSKDPGTGQPQHF.

This clone was observed a few times. The CDR3 loop reads CASSLSGQGNEQYF. The CDR3 DNA sequence: TGTGCCAGCAGCTTATCGGGACAGGGCAACGAGCAGTACTTC. This rearrangement joins TRBV7-2 to TRBJ2-7; 9 bases map to TRBD1. Germline V gene data show CDR1 as SGHTA and CDR2 as FQGNSA. This CDR3 has 14 residues. J gave up 5 bases and V 2 bases, and 4 bases lay outside the gene matches.

This chain uses TRBV6-1 with TRBJ2-7; D might be TRBD2 (6 bases). CDR1 and CDR2 from the germline V gene are MNHNS and SASEGT. The V and J ends lost 5 bases and 4 bases respectively, with 12 bases between them. The CDR3 loop spans 13 amino acids. The chain's CDR3 is CASSRDWRYEQYF. CDR3 nucleotide sequence: TGTGCCAGCAGTCGGGACTGGAGATACGAGCAGTACTTC.

This chain uses TRBV30 with TRBJ2-2, with D maybe TRBD2 (5 bases). The CDR3 is made up of 13 amino acids. Trimming took off 0 bases at V and 5 bases at J, with 7 bases between the two ends. Looked up from germline, CDR1 is GTSNPN and CDR2 is SVGIG (reference sequence). The CDR3 loop reads CAWSVTSTGELFF. CDR3 DNA: TGTGCCTGGAGTGTAACTAGTACCGGGGAGCTGTTTTTT.

This clone was picked up a small number of times. This sequence joins TRBV4-2 and TRBJ2-3; perhaps TRBD2 as D (5 bases). There are 16 residues in the CDR3. Trimming removed 5 bases at V and 0 bases at J, with 15 bases between. Germline CDR1 is LGHNA and CDR2 is YNFKEQ. The CDR3 here is CASSYLARSSTDTQYF. The CDR3 DNA reads as TGTGCCAGCAGCTATTTAGCGAGATCTAGCACAGATACGCAGTATTTT.

A single count supports this clone. V and J are TRBV6-6 and TRBJ2-1; 10 bases match TRBD2. Germline trimming cut 6 bases from V and 8 bases from J; bases unmatched to any gene: 13. Germline CDR1 MNHNY, CDR2 SVGAGI (reference sequence). The CDR3 consists of 16 residues. CDR3 sequence reads: CASRADPAGGPYEQFF. The DNA of the CDR3 is TGTGCCAGCAGAGCGGACCCAGCGGGAGGGCCGTATGAGCAGTTCTTC.

The sample holds a few counts of this clone. V and J are TRBV29-1 and TRBJ1-5; perhaps TRBD1 as D (5 bases). The CDR3 loop spans 13 amino acids. The V gene lost 4 bases and the J gene lost 3 bases, with 10 bases spanning the gap. Germline V gene lookup returns CDR1 SQVTM and CDR2 ANQGSEA. CDR3 loop: CSVGDRPNQPQHF. The CDR3 DNA reads TGCAGCGTTGGTGACAGACCCAATCAGCCCCAGCATTTT.

This clone turned up a few times. The same CDR3 also results from other DNA sequences found in this sample. CDR3 DNA sequence: TGCAGCGTTGAAGGTCCCTACGAGCAGTACTTC. This sequence encodes CSVEGPYEQYF. The rearrangement uses TRBV29-1 and TRBJ2-7; D call uncertain. Trimming left V 1 base short and J 2 bases short, with 3 bases between. The germline CDR1 and CDR2 sequences are SQVTM and ANQGSEA. The length of the CDR3 is 11 residues.

J is TRBJ2-2 and V is TRBV29-1; D is unresolved. V lost 2 bases and J lost 0, with 4 bases in between. The CDR3 covers 13 residues. Germline-derived CDR1 and CDR2 are SQVTM and ANQGSEA. The CDR3 sequence is CSVESANTGELFF. The CDR3, as DNA: TGCAGCGTTGAATCCGCGAACACCGGGGAGCTGTTTTTT.

This clone was found once. The chain has TRBV2 and TRBJ2-1, with 8 positions matching TRBD2. Germline V gene lookup returns CDR1 SNHLY and CDR2 FYNNEI. With 6 bases clipped from V and 2 bases from J, the junction kept 3 bases outside the gene matches. This CDR3 comprises 14 residues. The CDR3, as DNA: TGTGCCAGCAGAAGGCGGGGGGCCTACAATGAGCAGTTCTTC. Translating it yields CASRRRGAYNEQFF.

V and J are TRBV30 and TRBJ2-7; the D is unclear. This CDR3 comprises 11 residues. CDR1 and CDR2 (germline): GTSNPN, SVGIG (reference sequence). Trimming stripped 2 bases from V and 5 bases from J, with 7 bases between. CDR3 residues: CAWSSVHEQYF. CDR3 nucleotide sequence: TGTGCCTGGAGTTCCGTCCACGAGCAGTACTTC.